This entry lists 8 T cell receptor beta chains sequenced from one sample in a study of T cells in Graves' hyperthyroidism and ophthalmopathy. Researchers took RNA transcripts and amplified the TCR beta CDR3 regions from them. With the HTBI primer set, the TCR CDR3 went through a first round of RT-PCR. From the multiplex PCR reads, TCRdb called clonotypes with MiXCR, one entry per CDR3 protein. The sample holds roughly 300,000 distinct CDR3 sequences, around a fifth seen once. Material: blood. These TCRs come from a woman between 50 and 59 years old with Graves' hyperthyroidism.

This clonotype was observed a few times. CDR3 in DNA: TGTGCCAGCAGTTTCCGCGATGCAGATACGCAGTATTTT. This codes for CASSFRDADTQYF. This chain uses TRBV27 with TRBJ2-3, with D uncertain. CDR1 is MNHEY, CDR2 SMNVEV, per germline (reference sequence). V was shortened by 3 bases and J by 4 bases, with 8 bases between the two germline ends. The CDR3 loop spans 13 amino acids.

There are a few counts of this clonotype. The CDR3 nucleotides read TGCGCCAGCAGCTTGGAAAAGCAGGGACTAGCGGTACTCTCCTCCTACAATGAGCAGTTCTTC. Amino acid sequence: CASSLEKQGLAVLSSYNEQFF. The rearrangement links TRBV5-1 to TRBJ2-1, with 11 bases matching TRBD2. The V segment lost 0 bases and the J segment 0 bases; nucleotides outside the gene matches: 14. This CDR3 has 21 amino acids. Germline values: CDR1 SGHRS, CDR2 YFSETQ. The full variable domain, its missing parts supplied by reference TRBV5-1 and TRBJ2-1, is KAGVTQTPRYLIKTRGQQVTLSCSPISGHRSVSWYQQTPGQGLQFLFEYFSETQRNKGNFPGRFSGRQFSNSRSEMNVSTLELGDSALYLCASSLEKQGLAVLSSYNEQFFGPGTRLTVL.

This clonotype was seen repeatedly, ten times or more. J is TRBJ1-4 and V is TRBV18, with 7 nucleotides matching TRBD1. Trimming at V came to 4 bases and at J to 6 bases, leaving 8 bases not matched to a gene. The germline V gene has CDR1 KGHSH and CDR2 LQKENI. CDR3 length equals 15 residues. The CDR3 spells CASSQRTGTDEKLFF. CDR3 sequence (DNA): TGTGCCAGCTCACAACGTACCGGGACAGATGAAAAACTGTTTTTT.

This clonotype was seen more than once but under ten times. The rearrangement uses TRBV14 and TRBJ2-3; TRBD1 matches 7 bases. The CDR3 is 14 residues long. Looked up from germline, CDR1 is SGHDN and CDR2 is FVKESK. V shed 3 bases and J 5 bases; nucleotides not matched to a gene: 5. The CDR3 bases are TGTGCCAGCAGCCAGCTACAGGGGAAAGATACGCAGTATTTT. Encoded protein: CASSQLQGKDTQYF.

This clonotype was counted at least ten times. This chain connects TRBV6-1 to TRBJ1-4; D possibly corresponds to TRBD1 (6 bases). The length of the CDR3 is 15 residues. The V and J ends lost 6 bases and 6 bases respectively, with 17 bases between them. Germline lookup yields CDR1 MNHNS and CDR2 SASEGT. The CDR3 DNA is TGTGCCAGCAGAGATCGACAGGCCTTGTATGAAAAACTGTTTTTT. It translates to CASRDRQALYEKLFF.

Ten or more counts support this clonotype. The CDR3 spells CASRPRGSGIPSSYNEQFF. The CDR3, as DNA: TGCGCCAGCAGACCTCGGGGTAGCGGGATTCCCAGCTCCTACAATGAGCAGTTCTTC. V gene TRBV5-1 combines with J gene TRBJ2-1; 8 bases agree with TRBD2. Germline V gene lookup returns CDR1 SGHRS and CDR2 YFSETQ. V shed 5 bases, J shed 0 bases, and the junction held 16 bases outside the gene matches. The CDR3 consists of 19 residues.

This clonotype was detected many times. The chain recombines TRBV6-5 with TRBJ1-2; D is uncertain. Trimming cost V 0 bases and J 4 bases, with 12 bases left between them. CDR3 length: 15 residues. Per germline, CDR1 MNHEY and CDR2 SVGAGI. CDR3 protein: CASSYSIERIYGYTF. The CDR3 DNA reads TGTGCCAGCAGTTACTCGATAGAGAGGATCTATGGCTACACCTTC.

Points on this clonotype: Relative to the germline gene, one junction end is altered; a read error may explain this. V gene TRBV10-3 combines with J gene TRBJ1-5; D not certain. Per germline, CDR1 ENHRY and CDR2 SYGVKD. The CDR3 consists of 12 residues. CDR3 sequence (DNA): TGTGCCGTCAGTCAGGAACGGCAGCCCCAGCATTTT. Amino acid sequence: CAVSQERQPQHF.